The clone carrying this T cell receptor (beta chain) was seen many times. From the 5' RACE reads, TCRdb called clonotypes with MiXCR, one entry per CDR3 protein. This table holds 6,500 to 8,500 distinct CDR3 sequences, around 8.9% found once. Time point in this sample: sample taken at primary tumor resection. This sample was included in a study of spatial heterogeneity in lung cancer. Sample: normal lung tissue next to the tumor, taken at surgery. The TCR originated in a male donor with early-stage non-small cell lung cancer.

In DNA form, the CDR3 reads TGTGCCACCAGGGGACGGCGCAGCTCCTACGAGCAGTACTTC. It yields the protein CATRGRRSSYEQYF. The V gene is TRBV28, the J gene TRBJ2-7, with D maybe TRBD1 (6 bases). From germline, CDR1 is MDHEN and CDR2 SYDVKM. V was pared by 10 bases and J by 0 bases, with 16 bases between. The CDR3 sequence is 14 residues long. Based on the CDR3 plus reference TRBV28 and TRBJ2-7, the full variable domain is DVKVTQSSRYLVKRTGEKVFLECVQDMDHENMFWYRQDPGLGLRLIYFSYDVKMKEKGDIPEGYSVSREKKERFSLILESASTNQTSMYLCATRGRRSSYEQYFGPGTRLTVT.